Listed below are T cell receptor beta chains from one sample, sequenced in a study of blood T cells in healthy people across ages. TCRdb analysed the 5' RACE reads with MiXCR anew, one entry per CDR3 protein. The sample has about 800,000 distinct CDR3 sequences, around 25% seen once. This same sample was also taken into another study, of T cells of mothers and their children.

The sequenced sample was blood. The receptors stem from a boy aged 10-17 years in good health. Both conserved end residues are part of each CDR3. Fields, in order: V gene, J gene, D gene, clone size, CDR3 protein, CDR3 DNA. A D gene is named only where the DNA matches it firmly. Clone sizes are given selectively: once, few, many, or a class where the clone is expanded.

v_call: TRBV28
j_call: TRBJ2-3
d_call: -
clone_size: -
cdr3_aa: CASSFTPPDTDTQYF
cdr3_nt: TGTGCCAGCAGTTTCACCCCCCCGGACACAGATACGCAGTATTTT

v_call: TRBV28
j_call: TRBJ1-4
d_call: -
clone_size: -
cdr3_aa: CASRTPRRGGEKLFF
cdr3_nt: TGTGCCAGCAGAACTCCCAGGAGGGGGGGTGAAAAACTGTTTTTT

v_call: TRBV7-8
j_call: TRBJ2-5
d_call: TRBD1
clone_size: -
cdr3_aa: CASSQPGGTGDIGGETQYF
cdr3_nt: TGTGCCAGCAGCCAACCAGGAGGGACAGGGGATATAGGTGGGGAGACCCAGTACTTC

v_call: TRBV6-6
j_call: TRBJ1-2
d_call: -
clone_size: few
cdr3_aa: CASSQSGQGYGYTF
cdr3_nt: TGTGCCAGCAGTCAATCGGGACAAGGCTATGGCTACACCTTC

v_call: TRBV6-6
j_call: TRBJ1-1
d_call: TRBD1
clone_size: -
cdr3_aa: CASRRTKQGAPEAFF
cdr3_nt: TGTGCCAGCAGGAGGACCAAACAGGGGGCCCCTGAAGCTTTCTTT

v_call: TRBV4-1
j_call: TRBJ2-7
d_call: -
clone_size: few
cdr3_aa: CASSQDYLSYEQYF
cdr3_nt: TGCGCCAGCAGCCAAGATTATTTATCCTACGAGCAGTACTTC

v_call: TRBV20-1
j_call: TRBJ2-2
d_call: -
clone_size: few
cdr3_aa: CSARRGSGELFF
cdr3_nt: TGCAGTGCTCGCCGGGGGAGCGGGGAGCTGTTTTTT

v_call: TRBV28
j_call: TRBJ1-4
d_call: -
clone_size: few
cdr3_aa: CASSLYNEKLFF
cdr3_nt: TGTGCCAGCAGTTTATATAATGAAAAACTGTTTTTT

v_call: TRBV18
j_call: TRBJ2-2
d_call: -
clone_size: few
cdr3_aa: CASSPDSLATGELFF
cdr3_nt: TGTGCCAGCTCACCGGACAGTTTGGCTACCGGGGAGCTGTTTTTT

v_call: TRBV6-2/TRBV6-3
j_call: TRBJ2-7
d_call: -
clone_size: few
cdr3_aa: CASSGRHLPYEQYF
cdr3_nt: TGTGCCAGCAGCGGTAGACACCTACCCTACGAGCAGTACTTC

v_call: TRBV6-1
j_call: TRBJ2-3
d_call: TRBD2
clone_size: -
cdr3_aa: CASSPTSGRARTTDTQYF
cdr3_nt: TGTGCCAGCAGCCCGACTAGCGGGAGGGCCCGGACCACAGATACGCAGTATTTT

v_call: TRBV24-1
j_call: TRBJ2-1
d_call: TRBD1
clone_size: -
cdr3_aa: CATSDPKQGATFNEQFF
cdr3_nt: TGTGCCACCAGTGACCCTAAACAGGGGGCGACTTTCAATGAGCAGTTCTTC

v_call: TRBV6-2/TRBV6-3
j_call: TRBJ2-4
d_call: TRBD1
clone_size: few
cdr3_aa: CASSYSAGQASDIQYF
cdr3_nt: TGTGCCAGCAGTTACTCGGCGGGACAGGCTTCGGACATTCAGTACTTC

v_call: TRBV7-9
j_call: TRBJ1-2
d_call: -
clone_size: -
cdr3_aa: CASSPVVGANYGYTF
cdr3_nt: TGTGCCAGCAGCCCTGTCGTGGGAGCTAACTATGGCTACACCTTC

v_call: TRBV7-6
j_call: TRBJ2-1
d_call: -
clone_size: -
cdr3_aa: CASSLVREAYNEQFF
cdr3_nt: TGTGCCAGCAGCTTGGTCAGGGAGGCCTACAATGAGCAGTTCTTC

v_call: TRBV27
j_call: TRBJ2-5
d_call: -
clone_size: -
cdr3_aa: CASSLSGMQETQYF
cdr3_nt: TGTGCCAGCAGTTTATCTGGGATGCAAGAGACCCAGTACTTC

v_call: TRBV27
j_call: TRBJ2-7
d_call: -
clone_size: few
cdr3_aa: CASSLGAVGVEQYF
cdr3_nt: TGTGCCAGCAGTTTAGGGGCAGTCGGGGTTGAGCAGTACTTC

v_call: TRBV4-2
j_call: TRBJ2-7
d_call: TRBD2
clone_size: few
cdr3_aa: CASSQTSESSYGQYF
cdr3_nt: TGTGCCAGCAGCCAAACTAGCGAGAGCTCCTACGGGCAGTACTTC

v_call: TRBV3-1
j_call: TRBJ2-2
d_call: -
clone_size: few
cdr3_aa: CASSQGRTVELFF
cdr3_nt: TGTGCCAGCAGCCAAGGCAGGACGGTGGAGCTGTTTTTT

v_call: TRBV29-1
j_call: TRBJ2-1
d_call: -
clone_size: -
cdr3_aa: CSALKSSYNEQFF
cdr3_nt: TGCAGCGCCCTCAAGAGCTCCTACAATGAGCAGTTCTTC

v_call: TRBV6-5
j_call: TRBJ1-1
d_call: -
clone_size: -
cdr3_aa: CASSYSVAPGTEAFF
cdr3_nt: TGTGCCAGCAGTTACTCCGTCGCCCCGGGGACTGAAGCTTTCTTT

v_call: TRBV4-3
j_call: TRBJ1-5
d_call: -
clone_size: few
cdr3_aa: CASSQDLEPPTYSNQPQHF
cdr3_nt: TGCGCCAGCAGCCAAGATTTGGAGCCACCGACTTATAGCAATCAGCCCCAGCATTTT

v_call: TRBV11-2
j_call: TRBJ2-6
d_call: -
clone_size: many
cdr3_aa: CASSFGENLNSGANVLTF
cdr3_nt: TGTGCCAGCAGCTTCGGAGAAAACTTAAACTCTGGGGCCAACGTCCTGACTTTC

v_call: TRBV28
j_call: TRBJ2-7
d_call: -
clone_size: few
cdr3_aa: CASRNYTMVYEQYF
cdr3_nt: TGTGCCAGCAGAAATTATACGATGGTTTACGAGCAGTACTTC

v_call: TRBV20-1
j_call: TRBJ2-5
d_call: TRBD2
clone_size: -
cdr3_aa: CRAWLAGVGTQYF
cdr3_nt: TGCAGGGCCTGGCTAGCGGGAGTAGGGACCCAGTACTTC

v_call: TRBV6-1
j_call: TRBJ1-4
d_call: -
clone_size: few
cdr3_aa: CASSPGEGYVNEKLFF
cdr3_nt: TGTGCCAGCAGTCCCGGGGAGGGGTACGTTAATGAAAAACTGTTTTTT

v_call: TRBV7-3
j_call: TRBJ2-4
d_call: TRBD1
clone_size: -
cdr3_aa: CASSPGPGTAAKNIQYF
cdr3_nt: TGTGCCAGCAGCCCTGGCCCCGGGACAGCAGCCAAAAACATTCAGTACTTC

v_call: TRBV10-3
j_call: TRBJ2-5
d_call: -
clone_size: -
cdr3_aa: CAIADGGQETQYF
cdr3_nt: TGTGCCATAGCTGACGGGGGTCAAGAGACCCAGTACTTC

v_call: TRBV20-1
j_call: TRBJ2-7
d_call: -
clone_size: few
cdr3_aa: CSVPPPLRPSSYEQYF
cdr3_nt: TGCAGTGTACCGCCTCCTTTGCGTCCGTCCTCCTACGAGCAGTACTTC

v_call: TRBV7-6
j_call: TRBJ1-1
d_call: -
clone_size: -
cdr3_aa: CASSEPGRLNTEAFF
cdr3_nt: TGTGCCAGCAGCGAACCGGGACGGTTGAACACTGAAGCTTTCTTT

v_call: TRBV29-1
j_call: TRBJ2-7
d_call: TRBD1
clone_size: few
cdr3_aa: CSVGTAFYEQYF
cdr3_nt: TGCAGCGTCGGGACAGCCTTTTACGAGCAGTACTTC

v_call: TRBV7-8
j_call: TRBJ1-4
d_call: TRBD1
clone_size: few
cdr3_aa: CASSYGQGVNEKLFF
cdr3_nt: TGTGCCAGCAGCTACGGACAGGGGGTTAATGAAAAACTGTTTTTT

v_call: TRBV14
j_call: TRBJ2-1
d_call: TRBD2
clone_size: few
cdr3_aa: CASSQAAGYYNEQFF
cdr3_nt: TGTGCCAGCAGCCAAGCAGCGGGATACTACAATGAGCAGTTCTTC

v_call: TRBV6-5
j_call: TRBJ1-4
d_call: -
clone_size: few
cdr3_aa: CASSYGTNEKLFF
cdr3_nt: TGTGCCAGCAGTTACGGAACGAATGAAAAACTGTTTTTT

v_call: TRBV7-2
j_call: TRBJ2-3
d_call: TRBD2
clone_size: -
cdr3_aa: CASSLHRASGTDTQYF
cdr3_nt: TGTGCCAGCAGCTTACATCGGGCTAGCGGTACAGATACGCAGTATTTT

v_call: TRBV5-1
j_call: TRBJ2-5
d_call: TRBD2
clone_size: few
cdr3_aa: CASSLSGRGIETQYF
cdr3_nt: TGCGCCAGCAGCCTGTCGGGGCGGGGGATAGAGACCCAGTACTTC

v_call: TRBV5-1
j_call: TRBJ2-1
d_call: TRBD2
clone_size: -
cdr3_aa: CASAGLAVNNEQFF
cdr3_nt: TGCGCCAGCGCTGGGCTAGCGGTTAACAATGAGCAGTTCTTC

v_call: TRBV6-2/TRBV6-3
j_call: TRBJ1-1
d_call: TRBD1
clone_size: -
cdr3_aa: CASSHDRVQTEAFF
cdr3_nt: TGTGCCAGCAGCCACGACAGGGTACAGACTGAAGCTTTCTTT

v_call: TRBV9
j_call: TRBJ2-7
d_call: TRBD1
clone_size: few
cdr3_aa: CASSADGQGGIEQYF
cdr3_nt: TGTGCCAGCAGCGCCGACGGACAGGGGGGTATCGAGCAGTACTTC

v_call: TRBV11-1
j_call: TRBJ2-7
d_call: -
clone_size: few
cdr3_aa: CASSLSPTGRNLYEQYF
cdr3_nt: TGTGCCAGCAGCTTATCCCCGACGGGGAGGAACCTCTACGAGCAGTACTTC

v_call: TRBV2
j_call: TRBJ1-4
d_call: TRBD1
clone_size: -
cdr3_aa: CASSLQGSLSNEKLFF
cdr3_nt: TGTGCCAGCTCGCTACAGGGGAGCCTTTCCAATGAAAAACTGTTTTTT

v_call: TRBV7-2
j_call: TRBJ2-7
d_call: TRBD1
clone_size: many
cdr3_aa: CASSSRTGVYEQYF
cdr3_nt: TGTGCCAGCAGCTCGCGGACAGGGGTCTACGAGCAGTACTTC

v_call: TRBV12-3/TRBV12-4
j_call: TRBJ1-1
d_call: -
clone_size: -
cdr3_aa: CASSRNTNTEAFF
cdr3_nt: TGTGCCAGCAGCCGCAACACGAACACTGAAGCTTTCTTT

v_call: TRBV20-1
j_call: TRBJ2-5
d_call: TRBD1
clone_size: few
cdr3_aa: CRSDRGAGEQYF
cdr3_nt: TGCAGGTCGGACAGGGGGGCCGGGGAGCAGTACTTC

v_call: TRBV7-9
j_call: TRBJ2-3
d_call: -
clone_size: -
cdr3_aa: CASTQPSSTDTQYF
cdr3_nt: TGTGCCAGCACCCAACCGTCTAGCACAGATACGCAGTATTTT